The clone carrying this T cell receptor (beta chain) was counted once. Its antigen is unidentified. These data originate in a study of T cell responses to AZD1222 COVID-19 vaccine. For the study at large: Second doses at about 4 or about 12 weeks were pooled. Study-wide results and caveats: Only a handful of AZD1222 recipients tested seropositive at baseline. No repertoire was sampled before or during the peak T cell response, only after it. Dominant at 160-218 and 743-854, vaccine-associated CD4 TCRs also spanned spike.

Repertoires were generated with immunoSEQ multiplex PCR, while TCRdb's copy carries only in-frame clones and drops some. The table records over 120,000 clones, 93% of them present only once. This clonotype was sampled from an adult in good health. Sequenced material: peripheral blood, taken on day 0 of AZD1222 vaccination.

The CDR3 here is CAHQGTFSYEQYF. The CDR3 DNA reads as TGTGCCCACCAGGGGACATTCTCCTACGAGCAGTACTTC. The rearrangement joins TRBV28 to TRBJ2-7; possible D gene TRBD1, 6 bases. Germline values: CDR1 MDHEN, CDR2 SYDVKM. The length of the CDR3 is 13 residues. Trimming pared 11 bases from V and 0 bases from J, leaving 14 bases between.